Following are 7 T cell receptor beta chains from one sample sequenced in a study of blood T cell repertoires in COVID-19. Method: immunoSEQ multiplex PCR; TCRdb's copy keeps in-frame clones and lacks some. The sample includes some 70,000 clones, about 90% of them seen just once. The sample consisted of peripheral blood. These TCRs come from a human donor in a cohort sampled during active COVID-19.

The chain combines TRBV2 with TRBJ2-5; 10 bases map to TRBD2. The V segment lost 5 bases and the J segment 2 bases; nucleotides outside the gene matches: 5. The CDR3 has 15 residues. Germline V CDR1 and CDR2: SNHLY, FYNNEI. CDR3 DNA sequence: TGTGCCAGCAGTCGTCTACTAGCGGGGCAAGAGACCCAGTACTTC. Encoded protein: CASSRLLAGQETQYF.

V usage is TRBV27 and J usage is TRBJ1-5, with D unresolved. The germline V gene has CDR1 MNHEY and CDR2 SMNVEV (reference sequence). The CDR3 covers 13 residues. V shed 3 bases and J shed 7 bases, with 10 bases lying between them. The CDR3 DNA reads as TGTGCCAGCAGTTTCACGCTGCGACAGCCCCAGCATTTT. This codes for CASSFTLRQPQHF.

The chain is built from TRBV5-6 and TRBJ2-1; TRBD2 aligns across 10 bases. There are 17 residues in the CDR3. V was clipped by 0 bases and J by 7 bases; unmatched bases: 10. Germline CDR1 and CDR2: SGHDT and YYEEEE. The CDR3 DNA is TGTGCCAGCAGCTTGGGGGGGCCGGGACTAGCGTGGAATGAGCAGTTCTTC. It translates to CASSLGGPGLAWNEQFF.

The chain has TRBV19 and TRBJ2-2; 7 bases agree with TRBD1. There are 18 residues in the CDR3. Losses at the gene ends were 2 bases for V and 6 bases for J; bases not matched to a gene: 15. Germline lookup yields CDR1 LNHDA and CDR2 SQIVND (reference sequence). The CDR3 sequence: CASSISTGDTWAAGELFF. CDR3 coding DNA: TGTGCCAGTAGTATATCCACAGGGGACACTTGGGCTGCCGGGGAGCTGTTTTTT.

The chain has TRBV5-1 and TRBJ1-6; D might be TRBD1 (6 bases). V gave up 2 bases and J gave up 4 bases, with 7 bases separating them. Germline V CDR1 and CDR2: SGHRS, YFSETQ. CDR3 size: 14 residues. The CDR3 protein is CASSLGQYNSPLHF. Here the CDR3 DNA reads TGCGCCAGCAGCTTAGGACAGTATAATTCACCCCTCCACTTT.

The V gene is TRBV2, the J gene TRBJ1-5; TRBD1 matches 10 bases. Per germline, CDR1 SNHLY and CDR2 FYNNEI. J gave up 1 base and V 4 bases, and 1 base lay outside the gene matches. The CDR3 has 15 residues. The CDR3, as DNA: TGTGCCAGCAGTGGGACAGGGGGAAGCAATCAGCCCCAGCATTTT. This codes for CASSGTGGSNQPQHF.

This chain uses TRBV11-2 with TRBJ2-7; 9 nucleotides line up with TRBD1. Trimming took 3 bases from V and 4 from J; bases not matched to a gene: 10. CDR1 is SGHAT, CDR2 FQNNGV, per germline. The CDR3 has 16 amino acids. CDR3 residues: CASSLVSGTGKYEQYF. The DNA of the CDR3 is TGTGCCAGCAGCTTGGTTTCCGGGACAGGGAAGTACGAGCAGTACTTC.